This T cell receptor (beta chain) was recorded in a study of blood T cell repertoires in COVID-19. Germline-derived CDR1 and CDR2 are LGHNT and FRNRAP. The V gene end was trimmed by 4 bases and the J gene end by 0 bases; junction bases not matched to a gene: 6. CDR3 length: 16 amino acids. In the authors' workflow: Reference gene primers were amplified, and this amplification served to estimate nucleated cell counts. Assay used: immunoSEQ multiplex PCR; TCRdb lists only in-frame clones, some missing. Clone size and the V and J calls come from that table; the DNA yielded D and trimming. The repertoire holds around 300,000 clones, approximately 91% seen once, with around 2% in the top ten.

Sequencing used peripheral blood. This clonotype was obtained from a woman in her twenties or thirties with COVID-19, enrolled during active disease. The chain recombines TRBV12-5 with TRBJ2-1; TRBD2 matches 7 bases. DNA for the CDR3: TGTGCTAGTGGTTCCCGGCCTAGCGGCTCCTACAATGAGCAGTTCTTC. This encodes CASGSRPSGSYNEQFF.